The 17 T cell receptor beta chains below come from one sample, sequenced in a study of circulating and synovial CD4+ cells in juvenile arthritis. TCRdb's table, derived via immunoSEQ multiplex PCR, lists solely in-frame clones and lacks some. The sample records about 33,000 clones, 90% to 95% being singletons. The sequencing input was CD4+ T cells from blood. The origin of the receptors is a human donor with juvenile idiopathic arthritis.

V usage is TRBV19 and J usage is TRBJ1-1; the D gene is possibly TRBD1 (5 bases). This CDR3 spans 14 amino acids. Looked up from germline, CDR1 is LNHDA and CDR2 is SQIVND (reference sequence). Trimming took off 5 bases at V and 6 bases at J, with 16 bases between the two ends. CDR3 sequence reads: CASSVVTVAPEAFF. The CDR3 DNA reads TGTGCCAGTAGTGTGGTGACAGTCGCTCCTGAAGCTTTCTTT.

This CDR3 is CASRLTGGQPQHF. CDR3 DNA: TGTGCCAGCAGACTGACGGGGGGTCAGCCCCAGCATTTT. The rearrangement uses TRBV28 and TRBJ1-5, with a tentative D call TRBD1 (5 bases). The CDR3 loop spans 13 amino acids. V lost 6 bases and J lost 6, with 12 bases in between. Per germline, CDR1 MDHEN and CDR2 SYDVKM.

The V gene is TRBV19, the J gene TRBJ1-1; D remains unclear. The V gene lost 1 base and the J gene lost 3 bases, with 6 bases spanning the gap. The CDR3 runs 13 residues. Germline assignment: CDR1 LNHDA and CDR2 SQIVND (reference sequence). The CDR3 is CASSIGRDTEAFF. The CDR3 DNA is TGTGCCAGTAGTATAGGGCGGGACACTGAAGCTTTCTTT.

For the CDR3, the DNA is TGCGCCAGCAGCTGGGGGACAGGCATGAACACTGAAGCTTTCTTT. It encodes CASSWGTGMNTEAFF. The chain recombines TRBV5-1 with TRBJ1-1; TRBD1 matches 8 bases. Germline V gene data show CDR1 as SGHRS and CDR2 as YFSETQ. The CDR3 contains 15 residues. V gave up 3 bases and J gave up 0 bases; unmatched junction bases: 4.

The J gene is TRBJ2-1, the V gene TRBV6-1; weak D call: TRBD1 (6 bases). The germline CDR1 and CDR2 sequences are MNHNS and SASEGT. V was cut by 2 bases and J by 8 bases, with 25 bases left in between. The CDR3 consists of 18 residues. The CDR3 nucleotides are TGTGCCAGCAGTGAACAGGGGATAACGGGTGGTCGTCTCGATGAGCAGTTCTTC. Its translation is CASSEQGITGGRLDEQFF.

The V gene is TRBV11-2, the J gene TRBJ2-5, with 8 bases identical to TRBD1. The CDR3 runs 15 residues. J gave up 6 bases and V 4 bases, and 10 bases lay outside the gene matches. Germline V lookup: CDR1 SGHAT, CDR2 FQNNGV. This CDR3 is CASSSGQGPMKTQYF. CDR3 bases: TGTGCCAGCAGCTCAGGACAGGGCCCCATGAAGACCCAGTACTTC.

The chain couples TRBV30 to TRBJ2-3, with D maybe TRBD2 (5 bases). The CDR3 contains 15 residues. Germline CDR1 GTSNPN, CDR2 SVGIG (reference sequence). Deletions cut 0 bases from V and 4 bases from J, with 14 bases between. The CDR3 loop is CAWSVLRGLSDTQYF. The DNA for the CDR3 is TGTGCCTGGAGTGTACTTCGGGGTTTGTCAGATACGCAGTATTTT. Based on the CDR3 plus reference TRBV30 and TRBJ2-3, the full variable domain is SQTIHQWPATLVQPVGSPLSLECTVEGTSNPNLYWYRQAAGRGLQLLFYSVGIGQISSEVPQNLSASRPQDRQFILSSKKLLLSDSGFYLCAWSVLRGLSDTQYFGPGTRLTVL.

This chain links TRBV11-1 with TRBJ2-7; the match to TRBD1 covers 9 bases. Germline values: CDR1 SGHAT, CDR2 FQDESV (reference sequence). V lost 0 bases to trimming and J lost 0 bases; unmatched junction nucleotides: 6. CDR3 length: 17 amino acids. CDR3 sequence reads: CASSLASGTGYSYEQYF. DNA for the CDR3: TGTGCCAGCAGCTTAGCATCCGGGACAGGGTACTCCTACGAGCAGTACTTC.

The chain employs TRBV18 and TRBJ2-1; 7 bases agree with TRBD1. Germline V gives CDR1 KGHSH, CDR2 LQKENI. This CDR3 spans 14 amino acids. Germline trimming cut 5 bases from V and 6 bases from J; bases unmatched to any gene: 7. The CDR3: CASSAGTALNEQFF. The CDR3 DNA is TGTGCCAGCTCAGCCGGGACAGCGCTCAATGAGCAGTTCTTC.

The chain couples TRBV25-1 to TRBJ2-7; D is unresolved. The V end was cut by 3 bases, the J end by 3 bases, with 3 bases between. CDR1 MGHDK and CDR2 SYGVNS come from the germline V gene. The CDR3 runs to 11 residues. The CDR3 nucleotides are TGTGCCAGCAGTGATTACTACGAGCAGTACTTC. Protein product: CASSDYYEQYF.

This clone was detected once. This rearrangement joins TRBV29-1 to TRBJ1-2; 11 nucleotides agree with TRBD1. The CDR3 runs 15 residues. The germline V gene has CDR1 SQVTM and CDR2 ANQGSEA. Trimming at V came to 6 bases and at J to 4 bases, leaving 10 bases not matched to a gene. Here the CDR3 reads CSVAGTGGTFYGYTF. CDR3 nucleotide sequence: TGCAGCGTCGCCGGGACAGGGGGGACCTTCTATGGCTACACCTTC.

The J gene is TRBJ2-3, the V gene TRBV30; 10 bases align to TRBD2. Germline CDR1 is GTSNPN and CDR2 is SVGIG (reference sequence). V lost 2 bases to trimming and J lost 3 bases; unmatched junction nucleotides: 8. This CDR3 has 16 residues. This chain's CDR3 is CAWSLTLAGRTDTQYF. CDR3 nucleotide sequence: TGTGCCTGGAGTCTTACACTAGCGGGGCGTACAGATACGCAGTATTTT.

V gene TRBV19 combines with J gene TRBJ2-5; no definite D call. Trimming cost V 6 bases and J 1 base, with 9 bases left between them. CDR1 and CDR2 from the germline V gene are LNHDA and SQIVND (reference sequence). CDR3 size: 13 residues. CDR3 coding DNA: TGTGCCAGTAGACCAGAGCGCCAAGAGACCCAGTACTTC. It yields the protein CASRPERQETQYF. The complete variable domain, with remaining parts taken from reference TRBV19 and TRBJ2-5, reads DGGITQSPKYLFRKEGQNVTLSCEQNLNHDAMYWYRQDPGQGLRLIYYSQIVNDFQKGDIAEGYSVSREKKESFPLTVTSAQKNPTAFYLCASRPERQETQYFGPGTRLLVL.

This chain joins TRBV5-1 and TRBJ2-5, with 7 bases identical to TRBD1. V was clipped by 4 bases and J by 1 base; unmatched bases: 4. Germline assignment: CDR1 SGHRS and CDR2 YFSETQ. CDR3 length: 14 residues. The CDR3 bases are TGCGCCAGCAGCCCCGGGACAGCCCAAGAGACCCAGTACTTC. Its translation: CASSPGTAQETQYF.

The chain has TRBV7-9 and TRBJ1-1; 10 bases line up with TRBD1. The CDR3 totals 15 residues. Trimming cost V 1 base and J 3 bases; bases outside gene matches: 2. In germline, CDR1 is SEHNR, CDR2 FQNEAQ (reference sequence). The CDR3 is CASSLVGTGDTEAFF. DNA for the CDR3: TGTGCCAGCAGCTTAGTTGGGACAGGGGACACTGAAGCTTTCTTT.

The CDR3 here is CASSEEGTPYGYTF. The DNA for the CDR3 is TGTGCCAGCAGTGAAGAGGGGACTCCGTATGGCTACACCTTC. V gene TRBV2 combines with J gene TRBJ1-2; weak D call: TRBD1 (5 bases). Germline loops: CDR1 SNHLY, CDR2 FYNNEI. CDR3 length equals 14 residues. The germline V and J ends were trimmed by 1 base and 5 bases, with 11 bases remaining between them. Supplemented by reference TRBV2 and TRBJ1-2, the full variable domain reads EPEVTQTPSHQVTQMGQEVILRCVPISNHLYFYWYRQILGQKVEFLVSFYNNEISEKSEIFDDQFSVERPDGSNFTLKIRSTKLEDSAMYFCASSEEGTPYGYTFGSGTRLTVV.

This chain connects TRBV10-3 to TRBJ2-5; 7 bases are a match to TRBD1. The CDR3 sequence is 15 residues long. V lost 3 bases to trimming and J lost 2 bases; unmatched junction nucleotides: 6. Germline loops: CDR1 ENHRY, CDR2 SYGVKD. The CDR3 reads CAISDFGTVQETQYF. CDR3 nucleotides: TGTGCCATCAGTGATTTTGGGACAGTGCAAGAGACCCAGTACTTC.